The sequence of this TCR beta chain was determined in a study of regulatory T cells in long-lasting Graves disease. Regarding time point: newly diagnosed GD, antithyroid drugs for less than 3 months. Researchers made the TCR library from RNA that was extracted from PBMCs. Patients of an endocrinology department in Xi'an, China, were included. Both iRepertoire HTBI primers and Arm-PCR of CDR3 regions were used to build the TCR beta libraries. From the multiplex PCR reads, TCRdb called clonotypes with MiXCR, one entry per CDR3 protein. Of 450,000 to 700,000 distinct CDR3 sequences listed, approximately 13% are singletons. The sample also formed part of further work on T cells in Graves' hyperthyroidism and ophthalmopathy. From that study: Blood shared most expanded thyroid clonotypes above 0.001.

This clonotype was obtained from a man aged 25-45 years with Graves disease. The sample consisted of peripheral blood mononuclear cells (PBMCs), taken at new diagnosis, from a patient treated with antithyroid drugs.

CDR3 nucleotides: TGCGCCAGCAGCCGACAGTCCCAGAACACCGGGGAGCTGTTTTTT. Translating it yields CASSRQSQNTGELFF. V is TRBV4-1 and J is TRBJ2-2, with D possibly being TRBD1 (5 bases). Trimming took off 4 bases at V and 1 base at J, with 10 bases between the two ends. CDR3 length: 15 amino acids. CDR1 and CDR2 from the germline V gene are MGHRA and YSYEKL.